This T cell receptor (beta chain) was captured in a study of beta chain features in type 1 diabetes (dated by TCRdb to the late 2010s). In terms of the full investigation: Patients and healthy donors did not differ in mean age, gender distribution, total cell number or subset yield. A total of approximately 100 million sorted cells were examined across all samples, and the number of cells per subset was strongly correlated with RNA yield. In the study, TCRB repertoires of sorted circulating CD4+ T cell subsets from recently diagnosed type 1 diabetes patients were compared with those of matched healthy donors. Naive and central memory subsets were obtained from all 28 donors, but regulatory and stem cell-like memory subsets were isolated from only 8 patients and roughly 8 healthy donors. The paper's findings and limits, for the study overall: Because cDNA was sequenced instead of genomic DNA, highly expressing activated cells could be over-represented, though the groups showed no difference in activation or CD3 levels. Naive, central memory and regulatory TCRB repertoires appeared to be more alike among patients than among healthy donors. PCR may preferentially amplify shorter templates, but because patient and control samples were amplified and corrected together, any resulting skew would affect both groups equally. In all four CD4+ subsets, TCRB CDR3 length was moderately but significantly shorter in type 1 diabetes patients. HLA sub-analyses involved small numbers of individuals, so any influence of HLA type on TCRB rearrangement remained unresolved. Fewer insertions and more nucleotide deletions at VDJ recombination sites were observed in patients with type 1 diabetes, implying thymic rearrangement abnormalities.

All of the isolated RNA was reverse transcribed with the High Capacity cDNA Reverse Transcription Kit, so expressed TCRB transcripts were sequenced. Deep immunoSEQ sequencing was performed on naive, central memory and regulatory T cell samples, with an average of roughly 3.5 million total reads per sample. After sorted cells were lysed in RLT buffer, RNA was extracted with DNase-treated RNeasy Micro or Mini kits, with the choice depending on cell number. Each cell subset was processed on its own to prevent cross-contamination, while patient and healthy donor samples were processed together. TCRB sequences were amplified from cDNA with the immunoSEQ multiplex PCR, producing 87-bp fragments spanning the CDR3 region. The amplicons were sequenced using the Illumina HiSeq platform. Per the source publication's procedure: Synthetic template baselines were used to correct PCR bias computationally, reads within Hamming distance 2 were collapsed together, and singletons that could not be merged were discarded. By aligning reads against IMGT, V, D and J genes, CDR3 length, and insertions or deletions at six rearrangement sites were assigned. Clonotype counts were normalized to sorted cell number within each subset before computing true diversity and Gini coefficients with the tcR R package. The overlap coefficient, calculated on TCRB nucleotide sequences, was used to quantify repertoire sharing. As a proxy for the pre-selection repertoire, out-of-frame TCRB sequences from naive cells were analyzed. TCRdb took this table from immuneACCESS and kept in-frame rearrangements with V and J called. Such tables lack part of the clones; where checked against another copy, unresolved V genes explain under half of the gap, and the rest is unexplained. That table gives V, J and clone size, and the DNA gave D and trimming. A total of 850,000 to 900,000 clones appear in this sample, roughly 16% of them only once. Around 0.02% of the sample goes to the ten largest clones.

Each donor gave one peripheral blood draw, around 100 mL on average, collected into heparinised tubes. A BD FACSAria II and a panel including CD45RO, CCR7, CD25, CD127, CD95 and CD27 were used to sort naive, central memory, regulatory and stem cell-like memory CD4+ T cells. Every sorted population had a purity above 98%. PBMCs were isolated right away by Lymphoprep density gradient centrifugation and were stained directly, without culture. So that batch effects would be minimized, each experiment stained and sorted samples in pairs, pairing one healthy donor with one patient. This clone came up a few times. What this receptor recognizes is not known. One base away there is no much larger clone; base qualities are not given. The sample was naive CD4+ T cells from blood. What the cell subset or site label conveys for this sample: true naive CD4+ T cells. The receptor was derived from a young woman in good health.

The DNA is TGTGCCAGCAGCTTACGGGGTTATGGCTACACCTTC. Translation gives CASSLRGYGYTF. The rearrangement combines TRBV7-8 with TRBJ1-2, with an unclear D gene assignment. Cut back by 2 bases and 5 bases, the V and J ends lie 6 bases apart. The CDR3 covers 12 residues, taking in both the cysteine and the phenylalanine. This entry keeps only the CDR3 DNA: 36 bases, framed from base 1. Reading the germline V gene gives CDR1 SGHVS and CDR2 FQNEAQ.